This TCR beta chain is drawn from a study of T-cell memory formation after mild COVID-19. Study observations and caveats: Those CD4+ clones that contracted were mainly in CM and EM (CD8+ ones in EMRA). Some clones that responded turned up in pre-infection memory, which suggests that cross-reactive memory joined in.

The CDR3 is made up of 15 amino acids. V was clipped by 4 bases and J by 4 bases; unmatched bases: 2. Germline V gene data show CDR1 as SNHLY and CDR2 as FYNNEI. TCRdb independently ran MiXCR on the 5' RACE reads; one entry per CDR3 protein. The sample shows roughly 560,000 distinct CDR3 sequences, about a fifth of them seen only once. Comment on this clonotype: What it binds is not known.

The TCR comes from an adult woman who had mild COVID-19 (a few samples of this study predate the infection). Cell type and time point are not known. V usage is TRBV2 and J usage is TRBJ2-3; 13 bases are a match to TRBD2. Sequenced sample: PBMCs or a T cell subset sorted from them (not recorded which). CDR3 sequence: CASSGTSGRADTQYF. DNA for the CDR3: TGTGCCAGCAGTGGTACTAGCGGGAGGGCAGATACGCAGTATTTT.